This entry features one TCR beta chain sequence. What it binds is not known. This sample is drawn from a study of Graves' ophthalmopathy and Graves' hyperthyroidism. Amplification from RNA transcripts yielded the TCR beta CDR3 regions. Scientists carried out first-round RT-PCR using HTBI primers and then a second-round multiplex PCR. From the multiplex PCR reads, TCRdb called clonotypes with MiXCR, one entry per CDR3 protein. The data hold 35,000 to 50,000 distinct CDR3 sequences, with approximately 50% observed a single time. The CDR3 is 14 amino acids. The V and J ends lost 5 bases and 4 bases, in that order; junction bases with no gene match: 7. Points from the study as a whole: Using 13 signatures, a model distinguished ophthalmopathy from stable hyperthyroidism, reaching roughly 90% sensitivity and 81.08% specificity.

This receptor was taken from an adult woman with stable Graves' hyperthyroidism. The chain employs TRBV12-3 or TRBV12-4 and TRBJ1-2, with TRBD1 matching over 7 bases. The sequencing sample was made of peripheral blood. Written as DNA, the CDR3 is TGTGCCAGCAGTGACAGGGAACGAGTCTATGGCTACACCTTC. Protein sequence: CASSDRERVYGYTF.